This is a list of T cell receptor beta chains from one sample in a study of CD8+ T cells in alopecia areata. Method: immunoSEQ multiplex PCR; TCRdb's copy keeps in-frame clones and lacks some. The sample lists about 160,000 clones, around 87% occurring once. The sequenced sample was CD8+ T cells sorted from blood, obtained at week 0. The receptors shown here come from a human donor with alopecia areata. CDR3s include the opening cysteine and the closing phenylalanine or tryptophan. Fields, in order: V gene, clone size, J gene, D gene, CDR3 protein, CDR3 DNA. The D gene is left open where the match is weak. A row's size may be missing; if present it is once, few, many or a size class.

TRBV29-1	once	TRBJ2-7	-	CSVEAADSETSYEQYF	TGCAGCGTTGAAGCCGCGGACAGTGAGACCTCCTACGAGCAGTACTTC
TRBV2	-	TRBJ2-1	TRBD1	CASSLWTGGFNEQFF	TGTGCCAGCAGCCTGTGGACAGGGGGTTTCAATGAGCAGTTCTTC
TRBV2	once	TRBJ2-7	TRBD1	CASSLTGGDEQYF	TGTGCCAGCAGTCTGACAGGGGGCGACGAGCAGTACTTC
TRBV7-9	-	TRBJ2-2	-	CASSLPLGSPANTGELFF	TGTGCCAGCAGCTTACCGTTGGGCAGCCCCGCGAACACCGGGGAGCTGTTTTTT
TRBV20-1	-	TRBJ2-7	-	CSARDAYEQYF	TGCAGTGCCCGGGACGCTTACGAGCAGTACTTC
TRBV7-2	-	TRBJ1-2	TRBD1	CAIGQGLGYTF	TGTGCCATCGGACAGGGGCTAGGCTACACCTTC
TRBV5-4	-	TRBJ2-3	-	CASSLATDTQYF	TGTGCCAGCAGCTTGGCAACAGATACGCAGTATTTT
TRBV27	-	TRBJ2-1	-	CASSPPGYNEQFF	TGTGCCAGCAGCCCACCTGGTTACAATGAGCAGTTCTTC
TRBV7-2	few	TRBJ2-1	TRBD2	CASSLGTSGGNEQFF	TGTGCCAGCAGCTTAGGGACTAGCGGGGGGAATGAGCAGTTCTTC
TRBV5-4	-	TRBJ2-1	-	CASSPETGSSYNEQFF	TGTGCCAGCAGCCCCGAAACAGGGTCCTCCTACAATGAGCAGTTCTTC
TRBV7-3	-	TRBJ1-5	-	CASSLTGINQPQHF	TGTGCCAGCAGCTTAACAGGCATCAATCAGCCCCAGCATTTT
TRBV7-9	once	TRBJ2-7	-	CASSLAGLEGWHEQYF	TGTGCCAGCAGCTTAGCTGGGTTAGAGGGGTGGCACGAGCAGTACTTC
TRBV19	-	TRBJ2-7	-	CASRPTGPNEQYF	TGTGCCAGTAGACCCACAGGGCCCAACGAGCAGTACTTC
TRBV7-2	-	TRBJ1-6	TRBD1	CASSPGQGVGSPLHF	TGTGCCAGCAGCCCAGGACAGGGAGTTGGCTCACCCCTCCACTTT
TRBV5-6	few	TRBJ2-3	-	CASSRNTDTQYF	TGTGCCAGCAGCCGGAACACAGATACGCAGTATTTT
TRBV27	-	TRBJ2-7	-	CASSPYRTESYEQYF	TGTGCCAGCAGTCCCTACCGGACCGAGTCCTACGAGCAGTACTTC
TRBV29-1	-	TRBJ2-3	TRBD1	CSVVGQGDTQYF	TGCAGCGTTGTCGGACAGGGGGATACGCAGTATTTT
TRBV9	once	TRBJ2-2	TRBD2	CASSGRLAGNTGELFF	TGTGCCAGCAGCGGACGACTAGCGGGGAACACCGGGGAGCTGTTTTTT
TRBV2	-	TRBJ2-2	-	CASSDPRQMNTGELFF	TGTGCCAGCAGTGATCCCCGGCAGATGAACACCGGGGAGCTGTTTTTT
TRBV29-1	-	TRBJ2-1	-	CSTTFYNEQFF	TGCAGCACCACATTCTACAATGAGCAGTTCTTC
TRBV5-1	-	TRBJ2-3	TRBD2	CASSAFGRGGTDTQYF	TGCGCCAGCAGCGCCTTCGGGCGGGGGGGCACAGATACGCAGTATTTT
TRBV7-9	-	TRBJ2-5	-	CASSYSGETQYF	TGTGCCAGCAGCTATAGTGGGGAGACCCAGTACTTC
TRBV5-1	-	TRBJ2-7	-	CASSSDYEQYF	TGCGCCAGCAGCTCCGATTACGAGCAGTACTTC
TRBV7-3	-	TRBJ2-3	TRBD2	CASSPSGGARDTQYF	TGTGCCAGCAGCCCTAGCGGGGGGGCCAGAGATACGCAGTATTTT
TRBV7-6	-	TRBJ1-1	-	CASSLEGLNTEAFF	TGTGCCAGCAGCTTAGAAGGCCTGAACACTGAAGCTTTCTTT
TRBV30	once	TRBJ2-3	TRBD2	CAWSVMAGADTQYF	TGTGCCTGGAGTGTAATGGCGGGAGCAGATACGCAGTATTTT
TRBV6-5	-	TRBJ2-3	-	CASSPSGDSTDTQYF	TGTGCCAGCAGCCCTTCCGGAGACAGCACAGATACGCAGTATTTT
TRBV7-6	-	TRBJ2-1	TRBD1	CASSARGGGSYNEQFF	TGTGCCAGCAGCGCCAGAGGGGGCGGCTCCTACAATGAGCAGTTCTTC
TRBV27	-	TRBJ2-6	-	CASRSSSGANVLTF	TGTGCGTCGCGTTCCTCCTCTGGGGCCAACGTCCTGACTTTC
TRBV29-1	-	TRBJ2-7	-	CSVEVGSVYEQYF	TGCAGCGTTGAAGTTGGTAGCGTCTACGAGCAGTACTTC
TRBV30	-	TRBJ2-1	-	CAWGVGDPRFF	TGTGCCTGGGGCGTCGGGGATCCGCGCTTCTTC
TRBV4-2	once	TRBJ2-5	-	CASSQGAGSETQYF	TGTGCCAGCAGCCAAGGGGCCGGGAGTGAGACCCAGTACTTC
TRBV4-1	-	TRBJ1-1	TRBD1	CASSGQANTEAFF	TGCGCCAGCAGTGGACAGGCGAACACTGAAGCTTTCTTT
TRBV11-2	-	TRBJ2-1	TRBD2	CASSLVSASGSSEQFF	TGTGCCAGCAGCTTAGTAAGTGCTAGCGGGAGTAGTGAGCAGTTCTTC
TRBV27	-	TRBJ2-7	-	CASSSTRQWDYEQYF	TGTGCCAGCAGTTCCACGCGACAGTGGGACTACGAGCAGTACTTC
TRBV7-2	-	TRBJ1-5	-	CASSLGEGCNQPQHF	TGTGCCAGCAGCTTAGGAGAAGGGTGCAATCAGCCCCAGCATTTT
TRBV6-5	few	TRBJ2-5	-	CASSQIGTSQETQYF	TGTGCCAGCAGCCAGATCGGGACAAGTCAAGAGACCCAGTACTTC
TRBV4-1	-	TRBJ1-3	-	CASSGGSFSGNTIYF	TGCGCCAGCAGCGGCGGAAGTTTCTCTGGAAACACCATATATTTT
TRBV29-1	-	TRBJ1-6	TRBD1	CSTLQGLVYNSPLHF	TGCAGCACCCTACAGGGGTTGGTCTATAATTCACCCCTCCACTTT
TRBV7-2	-	TRBJ2-1	-	CASSWGPPDISYNEQFF	TGTGCCAGCAGCTGGGGACCCCCCGATATCTCCTACAATGAGCAGTTCTTC
TRBV9	-	TRBJ2-5	-	CASSTVFGSQDQETQYF	TGTGCCAGCAGCACGGTTTTCGGAAGCCAAGATCAAGAGACCCAGTACTTC
TRBV25-1	-	TRBJ2-1	TRBD2	CASTSGRGEQFF	TGTGCCAGCACAAGCGGGAGGGGTGAGCAGTTCTTC
TRBV7-2	-	TRBJ2-2	TRBD1	CASSPTTGGITGELFF	TGTGCCAGCAGCCCAACGACAGGGGGGATCACCGGGGAGCTGTTTTTT
TRBV9	-	TRBJ2-5	-	CASSVDGVQETQYF	TGTGCCAGCAGCGTAGACGGAGTTCAAGAGACCCAGTACTTC
TRBV6-6	few	TRBJ1-1	-	CASTIGIGTEAFF	TGTGCCAGCACAATAGGGATAGGCACTGAAGCTTTCTTT
TRBV6-5	-	TRBJ2-3	-	CASSFQSGPPDTQYF	TGTGCCAGCAGTTTCCAAAGCGGGCCCCCAGATACGCAGTATTTT